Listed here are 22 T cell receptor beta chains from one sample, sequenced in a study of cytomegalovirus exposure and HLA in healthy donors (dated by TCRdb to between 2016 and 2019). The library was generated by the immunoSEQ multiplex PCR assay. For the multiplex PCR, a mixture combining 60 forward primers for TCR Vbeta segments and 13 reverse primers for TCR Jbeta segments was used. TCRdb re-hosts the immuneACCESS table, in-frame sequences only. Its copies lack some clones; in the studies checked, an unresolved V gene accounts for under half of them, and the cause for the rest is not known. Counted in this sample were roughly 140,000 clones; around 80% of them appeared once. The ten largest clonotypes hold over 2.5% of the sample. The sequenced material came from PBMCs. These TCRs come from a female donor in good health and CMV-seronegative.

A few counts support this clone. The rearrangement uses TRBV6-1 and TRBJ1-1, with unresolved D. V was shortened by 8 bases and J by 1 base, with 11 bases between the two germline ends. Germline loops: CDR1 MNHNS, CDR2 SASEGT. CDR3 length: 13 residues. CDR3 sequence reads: CASDRRGNTEAFF. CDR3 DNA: TGTGCCAGCGATAGACGGGGGAACACTGAAGCTTTCTTT.

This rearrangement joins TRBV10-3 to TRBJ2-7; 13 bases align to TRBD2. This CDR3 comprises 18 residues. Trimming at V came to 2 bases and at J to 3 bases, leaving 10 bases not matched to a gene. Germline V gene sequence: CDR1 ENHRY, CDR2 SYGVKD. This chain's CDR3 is CAISEPGTSGNGFYEQYF. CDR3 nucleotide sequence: TGTGCCATCAGTGAGCCCGGGACTAGCGGGAACGGGTTCTACGAGCAGTACTTC.

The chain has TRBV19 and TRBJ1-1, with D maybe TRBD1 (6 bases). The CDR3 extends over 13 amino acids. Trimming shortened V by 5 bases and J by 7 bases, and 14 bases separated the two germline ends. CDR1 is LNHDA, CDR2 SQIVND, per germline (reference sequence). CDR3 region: CASSLQGPVEAFF. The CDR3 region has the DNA TGTGCCAGTAGTCTACAGGGTCCAGTTGAAGCTTTCTTT.

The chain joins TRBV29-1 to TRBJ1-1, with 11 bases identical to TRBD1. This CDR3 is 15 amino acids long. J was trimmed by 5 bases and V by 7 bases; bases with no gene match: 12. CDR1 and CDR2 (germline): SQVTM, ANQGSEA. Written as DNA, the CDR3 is TGCAGCGGCTCCCGGACAGGGGGCGCGGGGACTGAAGCTTTCTTT. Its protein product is CSGSRTGGAGTEAFF.

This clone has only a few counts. The CDR3 DNA reads TGTGCCAGCAGGGCCCTGGCAGGGGAAACAGATACGCAGTATTTT. Protein product: CASRALAGETDTQYF. The chain carries TRBV6-5 and TRBJ2-3; D is possibly TRBD1 (6 bases). Trimming left V 6 bases short and J 3 bases short, with 16 bases between. This CDR3 contains 15 residues. From germline, CDR1 is MNHEY and CDR2 SVGAGI.

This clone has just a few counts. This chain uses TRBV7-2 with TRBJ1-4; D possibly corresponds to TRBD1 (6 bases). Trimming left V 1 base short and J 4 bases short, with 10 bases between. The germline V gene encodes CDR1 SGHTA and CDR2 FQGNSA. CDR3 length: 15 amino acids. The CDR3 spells CASSLGTVLNEKLFF. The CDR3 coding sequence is TGTGCCAGCAGCTTAGGGACAGTACTTAATGAAAAACTGTTTTTT. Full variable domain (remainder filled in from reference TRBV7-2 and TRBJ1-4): GAGVSQSPSNKVTEKGKDVELRCDPISGHTALYWYRQSLGQGLEFLIYFQGNSAPDKSGLPSDRFSAERTGGSVSTLTIQRTQQEDSAVYLCASSLGTVLNEKLFFGSGTQLSVL.

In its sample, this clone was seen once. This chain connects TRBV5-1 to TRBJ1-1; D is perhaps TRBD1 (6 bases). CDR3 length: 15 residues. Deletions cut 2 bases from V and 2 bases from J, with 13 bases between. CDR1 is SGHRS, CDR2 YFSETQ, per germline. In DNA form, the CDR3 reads TGCGCCAGCAGCTTCCCAGGGGCCCTTAACACTGAAGCTTTCTTT. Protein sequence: CASSFPGALNTEAFF.

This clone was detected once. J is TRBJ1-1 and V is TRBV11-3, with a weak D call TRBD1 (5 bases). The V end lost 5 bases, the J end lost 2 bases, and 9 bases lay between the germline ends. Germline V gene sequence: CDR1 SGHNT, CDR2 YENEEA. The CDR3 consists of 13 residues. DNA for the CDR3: TGTGCCAGCAGCAAGACAGTTAACACTGAAGCTTTCTTT. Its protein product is CASSKTVNTEAFF.

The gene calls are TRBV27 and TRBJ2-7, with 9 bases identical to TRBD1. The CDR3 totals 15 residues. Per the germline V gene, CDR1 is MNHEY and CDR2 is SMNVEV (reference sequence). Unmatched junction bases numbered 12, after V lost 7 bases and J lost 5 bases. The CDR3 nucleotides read TGTGCCAGCAACTCAGCAGGACAGGGGAGTCACGAGCAGTACTTC. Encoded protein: CASNSAGQGSHEQYF.

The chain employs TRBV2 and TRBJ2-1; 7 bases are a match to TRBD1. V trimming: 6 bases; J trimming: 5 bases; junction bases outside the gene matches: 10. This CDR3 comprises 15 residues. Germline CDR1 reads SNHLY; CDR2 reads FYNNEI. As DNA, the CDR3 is TGTGCCAGCAGCCATGACAGGGATACGAACAATGAGCAGTTCTTC. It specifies CASSHDRDTNNEQFF.

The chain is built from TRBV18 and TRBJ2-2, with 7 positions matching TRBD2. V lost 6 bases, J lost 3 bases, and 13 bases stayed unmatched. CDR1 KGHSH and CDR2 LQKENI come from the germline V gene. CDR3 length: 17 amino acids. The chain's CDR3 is CASSQRRGTTDTGELFF. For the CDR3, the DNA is TGTGCCAGCTCCCAAAGGCGAGGGACTACAGACACCGGGGAGCTGTTTTTT.

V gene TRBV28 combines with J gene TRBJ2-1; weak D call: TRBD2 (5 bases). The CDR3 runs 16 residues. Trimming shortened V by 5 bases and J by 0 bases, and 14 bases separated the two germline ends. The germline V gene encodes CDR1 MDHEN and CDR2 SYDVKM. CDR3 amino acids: CASSPLGSGSYNEQFF. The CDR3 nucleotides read TGTGCCAGCAGTCCCCTGGGGAGCGGCTCCTACAATGAGCAGTTCTTC.

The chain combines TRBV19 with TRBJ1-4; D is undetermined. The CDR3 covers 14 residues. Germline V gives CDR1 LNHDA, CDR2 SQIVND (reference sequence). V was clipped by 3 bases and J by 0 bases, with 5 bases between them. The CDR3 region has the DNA TGTGCCAGTAGTATGCGTGCAACTAATGAAAAACTGTTTTTT. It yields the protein CASSMRATNEKLFF.

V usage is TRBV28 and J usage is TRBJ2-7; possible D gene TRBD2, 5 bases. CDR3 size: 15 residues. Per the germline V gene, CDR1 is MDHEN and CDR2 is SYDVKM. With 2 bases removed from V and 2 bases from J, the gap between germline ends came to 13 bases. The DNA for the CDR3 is TGTGCCAGCAGTTTAACCGCCGGGGAAGCCTACGAGCAGTACTTC. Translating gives CASSLTAGEAYEQYF.

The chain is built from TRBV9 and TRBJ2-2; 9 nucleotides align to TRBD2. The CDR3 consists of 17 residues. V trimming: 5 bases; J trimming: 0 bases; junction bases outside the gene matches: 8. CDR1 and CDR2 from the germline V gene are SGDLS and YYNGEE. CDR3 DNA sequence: TGTGCCAGCAGGGGGACTAGCAGTAGCACGAACACCGGGGAGCTGTTTTTT. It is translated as CASRGTSSSTNTGELFF.

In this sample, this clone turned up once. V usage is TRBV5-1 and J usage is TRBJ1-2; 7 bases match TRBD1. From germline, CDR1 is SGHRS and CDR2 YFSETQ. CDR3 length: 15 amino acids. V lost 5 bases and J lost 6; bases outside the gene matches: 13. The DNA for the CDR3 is TGCGCCAGCAGGGGTACAGGGGCCGTCATGAATGGCTACACCTTC. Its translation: CASRGTGAVMNGYTF. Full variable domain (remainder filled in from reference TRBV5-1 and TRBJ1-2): KAGVTQTPRYLIKTRGQQVTLSCSPISGHRSVSWYQQTPGQGLQFLFEYFSETQRNKGNFPGRFSGRQFSNSRSEMNVSTLELGDSALYLCASRGTGAVMNGYTFGSGTRLTVV.

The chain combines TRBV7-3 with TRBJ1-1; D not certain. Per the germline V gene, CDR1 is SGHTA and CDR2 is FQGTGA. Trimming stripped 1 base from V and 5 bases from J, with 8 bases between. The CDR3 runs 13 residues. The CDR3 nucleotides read TGTGCCAGCAGCTTAATCGGGAGGACTGAAGCTTTCTTT. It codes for CASSLIGRTEAFF.

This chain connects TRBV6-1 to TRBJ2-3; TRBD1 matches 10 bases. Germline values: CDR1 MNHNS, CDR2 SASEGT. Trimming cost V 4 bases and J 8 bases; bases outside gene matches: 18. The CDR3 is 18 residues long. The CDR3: CASSGDRGPATSRVTQYF. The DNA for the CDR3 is TGTGCCAGCAGTGGGGACAGGGGCCCCGCCACCTCGCGGGTTACGCAGTATTTT.

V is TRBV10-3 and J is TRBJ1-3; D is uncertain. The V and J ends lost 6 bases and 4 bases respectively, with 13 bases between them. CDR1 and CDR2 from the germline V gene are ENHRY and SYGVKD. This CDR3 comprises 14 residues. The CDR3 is CAISLDQAGNTIYF. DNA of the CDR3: TGTGCCATCAGCCTCGACCAGGCGGGAAACACCATATATTTT.

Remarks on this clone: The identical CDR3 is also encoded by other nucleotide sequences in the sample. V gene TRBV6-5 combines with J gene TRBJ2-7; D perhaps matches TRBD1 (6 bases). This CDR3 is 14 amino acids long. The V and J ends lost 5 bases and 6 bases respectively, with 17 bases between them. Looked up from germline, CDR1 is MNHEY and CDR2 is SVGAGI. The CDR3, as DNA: TGTGCCAGCAGTGGAGCCGTGACAGGCTTCGAGCAGTACTTC. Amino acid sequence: CASSGAVTGFEQYF.

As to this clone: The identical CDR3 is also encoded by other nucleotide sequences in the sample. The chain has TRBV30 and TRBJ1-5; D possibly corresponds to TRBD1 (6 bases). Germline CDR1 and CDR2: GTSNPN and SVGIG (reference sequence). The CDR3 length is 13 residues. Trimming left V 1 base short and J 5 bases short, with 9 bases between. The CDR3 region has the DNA TGTGCCTGGAGTGACAGGGATGATCAGCCCCAGCATTTT. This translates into CAWSDRDDQPQHF. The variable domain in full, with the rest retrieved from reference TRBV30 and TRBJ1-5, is SQTIHQWPATLVQPVGSPLSLECTVEGTSNPNLYWYRQAAGRGLQLLFYSVGIGQISSEVPQNLSASRPQDRQFILSSKKLLLSDSGFYLCAWSDRDDQPQHFGDGTRLSIL.

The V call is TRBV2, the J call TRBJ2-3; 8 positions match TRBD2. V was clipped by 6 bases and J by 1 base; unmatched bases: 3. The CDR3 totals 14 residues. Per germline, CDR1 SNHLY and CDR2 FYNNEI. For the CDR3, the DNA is TGTGCCAGCAGGCGGCGGGGGGGCACAGATACGCAGTATTTT. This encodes CASRRRGGTDTQYF.